Following are 9 T cell receptor beta chains from one sample sequenced in a study of identical twins. TCRdb used MiXCR to reprocess the 5' RACE reads, holding one entry per CDR3 protein. The table shows 1.5 million to 2 million distinct CDR3 sequences, with less than 40% occurring only once. Material: cord blood. The receptors here all came from a newborn girl in good health.

The chain carries TRBV20-1 and TRBJ1-1; 9 bases agree with TRBD1. Germline loops: CDR1 DFQATT, CDR2 SNEGSKA (reference sequence). Trimming took 1 base from V and 7 from J; bases not matched to a gene: 4. This CDR3 region has 13 residues. The CDR3 DNA sequence: TGCAGTGCTAGAGGTGGGACAGGGATTGAAGCTTTCTTT. It encodes CSARGGTGIEAFF.

Ten or more counts support this clonotype. The CDR3, as DNA: TGTGCCAGCTCACCTGGACTAGTCACGTACAATGAGCAGTTCTTC. Amino acid sequence: CASSPGLVTYNEQFF. V and J are TRBV18 and TRBJ2-1; the match to TRBD2 covers 7 bases. V trimming: 3 bases; J trimming: 4 bases; junction bases outside the gene matches: 6. The CDR3 has 15 residues. CDR1 is KGHSH, CDR2 LQKENI, per germline.

The chain links TRBV9 to TRBJ2-1; 7 bases line up with TRBD2. The end of the DNA fits TRBJ2-7 better, so the J call may be wrong. This CDR3 comprises 15 residues. CDR1 and CDR2 from the germline V gene are SGDLS and YYNGEE. Here the CDR3 reads CASSRGDGGYNEQYF. Written as DNA, the CDR3 is TGTGCCAGCAGCCGGGGGGATGGGGGATACAATGAGCAGTACTTC.

Only a few counts were recorded for this clonotype. The chain couples TRBV10-3 to TRBJ1-2; D is undetermined. Germline loops: CDR1 ENHRY, CDR2 SYGVKD. CDR3 length: 14 amino acids. The V end was cut by 0 bases, the J end by 3 bases, with 8 bases between. CDR3 bases: TGTGCCATCAGTGAGTCGGTGCGGGACTATGGCTACACCTTC. It translates to CAISESVRDYGYTF.

This clonotype turned up a few times. The V gene is TRBV10-3, the J gene TRBJ1-1, with 8 bases that match TRBD1. CDR1 is ENHRY and CDR2 is SYGVKD in the germline V gene. The CDR3 loop spans 15 amino acids. The J segment lost 4 bases and the V segment lost 2 bases, leaving 6 bases of the junction unmatched. CDR3 DNA sequence: TGTGCCATCAGTGAGCCAGACAGGGGAGGCACTGAAGCTTTCTTT. It codes for CAISEPDRGGTEAFF.

This clonotype was seen more than once but under ten times. The chain uses TRBV6-1 and TRBJ1-2; possibly TRBD1 for D (6 bases). Trimming took 2 bases from V and 3 from J, leaving 16 bases between them. This CDR3 is 16 amino acids long. CDR1 MNHNS and CDR2 SASEGT come from the germline V gene. The CDR3 nucleotides read TGTGCCAGCAGTGAAAATTTTCGTTACAGGGACTATGGCTACACCTTC. Translation: CASSENFRYRDYGYTF.

This clonotype was detected only a few times. V is TRBV2 and J is TRBJ1-5; D not certain. V lost 2 bases and J lost 0, with 11 bases in between. The CDR3 consists of 16 residues. Germline assignment: CDR1 SNHLY and CDR2 FYNNEI. The CDR3 reads CASSELAAYSNQPQHF. CDR3 bases: TGTGCCAGCAGTGAACTGGCAGCTTATAGCAATCAGCCCCAGCATTTT.

The sample holds many counts of this clonotype. This sequence joins TRBV6-1 and TRBJ2-1, with TRBD1 matching over 11 bases. Germline lookup yields CDR1 MNHNS and CDR2 SASEGT. Unmatched junction bases numbered 7, after V lost 5 bases and J lost 7 bases. CDR3 size: 15 residues. Written as DNA, the CDR3 is TGTGCCAGCAGTCACCGGGACAGGGGGAGGAATGAGCAGTTCTTC. This encodes CASSHRDRGRNEQFF.

The rearrangement joins TRBV9 to TRBJ2-1; 8 bases are shared with TRBD2. Germline loops: CDR1 SGDLS, CDR2 YYNGEE. The CDR3 extends over 15 amino acids. V dropped 4 bases and J dropped 4; count of bases not matched to a gene: 7. CDR3 residues: CASSPGLEIYNEQFF. The DNA for the CDR3 is TGTGCCAGCAGCCCGGGACTAGAGATTTACAATGAGCAGTTCTTC.